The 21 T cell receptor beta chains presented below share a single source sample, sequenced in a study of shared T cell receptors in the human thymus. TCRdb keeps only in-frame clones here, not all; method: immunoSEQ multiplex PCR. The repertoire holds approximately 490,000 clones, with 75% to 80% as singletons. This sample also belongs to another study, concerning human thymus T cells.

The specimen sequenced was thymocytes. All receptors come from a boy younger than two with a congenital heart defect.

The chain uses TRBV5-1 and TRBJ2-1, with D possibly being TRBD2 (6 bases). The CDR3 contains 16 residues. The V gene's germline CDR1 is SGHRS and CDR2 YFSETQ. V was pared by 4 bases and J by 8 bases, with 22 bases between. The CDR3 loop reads CASSAEGGFPRDEQFF. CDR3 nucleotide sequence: TGCGCCAGCAGCGCGGAGGGCGGGTTCCCGAGGGATGAGCAGTTCTTC.

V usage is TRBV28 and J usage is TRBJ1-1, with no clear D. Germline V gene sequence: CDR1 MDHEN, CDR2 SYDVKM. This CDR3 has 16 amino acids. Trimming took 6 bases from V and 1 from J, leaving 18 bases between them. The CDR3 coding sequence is TGTGCCAGCAGCGGAGAGACGAACGGGTCGAACACTGAAGCTTTCTTT. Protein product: CASSGETNGSNTEAFF.

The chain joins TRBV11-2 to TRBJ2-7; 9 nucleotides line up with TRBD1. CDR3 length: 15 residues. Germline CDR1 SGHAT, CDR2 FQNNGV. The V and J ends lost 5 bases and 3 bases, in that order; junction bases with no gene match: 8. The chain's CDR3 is CASSQPGQGFYEQYF. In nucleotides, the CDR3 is TGTGCCAGCAGCCAGCCGGGACAGGGCTTCTACGAGCAGTACTTC.

This CDR3 is CASSPLAGGFEQYF. The CDR3 DNA sequence: TGTGCCAGCAGTCCCTTAGCGGGAGGGTTCGAGCAGTACTTC. V and J are TRBV28 and TRBJ2-7; 11 nucleotides match TRBD2. In germline, CDR1 is MDHEN, CDR2 SYDVKM. The V gene end was trimmed by 5 bases and the J gene end by 6 bases; junction bases not matched to a gene: 6. This CDR3 is 14 amino acids long.

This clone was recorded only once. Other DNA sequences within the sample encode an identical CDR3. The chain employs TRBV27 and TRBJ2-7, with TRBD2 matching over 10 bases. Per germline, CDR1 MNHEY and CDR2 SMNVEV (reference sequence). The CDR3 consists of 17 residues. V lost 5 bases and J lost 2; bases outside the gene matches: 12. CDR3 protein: CASSPPAGLAVTYEQYF. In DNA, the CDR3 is TGTGCCAGCAGTCCCCCCGCCGGACTAGCGGTAACCTACGAGCAGTACTTC.

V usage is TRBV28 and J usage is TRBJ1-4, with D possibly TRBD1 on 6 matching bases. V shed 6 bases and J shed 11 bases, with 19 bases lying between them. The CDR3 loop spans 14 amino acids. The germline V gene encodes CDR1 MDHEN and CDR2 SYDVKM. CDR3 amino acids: CASRPTGGLWKLFF. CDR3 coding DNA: TGTGCCAGCAGACCGACAGGAGGCCTATGGAAACTGTTTTTT.

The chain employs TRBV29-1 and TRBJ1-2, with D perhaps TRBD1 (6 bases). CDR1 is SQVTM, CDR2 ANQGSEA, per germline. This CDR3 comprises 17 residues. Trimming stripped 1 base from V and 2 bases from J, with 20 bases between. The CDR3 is CSVEVVYRVERNYGYTF. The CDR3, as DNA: TGCAGCGTTGAAGTGGTCTACAGGGTGGAAAGAAACTATGGCTACACCTTC.

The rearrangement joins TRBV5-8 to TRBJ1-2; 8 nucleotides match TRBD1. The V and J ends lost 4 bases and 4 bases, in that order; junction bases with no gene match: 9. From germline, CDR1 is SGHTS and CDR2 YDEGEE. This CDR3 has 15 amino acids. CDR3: CASSHRGGSLYGYTF. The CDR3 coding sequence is TGTGCCAGCAGCCACAGGGGGGGGTCCCTCTATGGCTACACCTTC.

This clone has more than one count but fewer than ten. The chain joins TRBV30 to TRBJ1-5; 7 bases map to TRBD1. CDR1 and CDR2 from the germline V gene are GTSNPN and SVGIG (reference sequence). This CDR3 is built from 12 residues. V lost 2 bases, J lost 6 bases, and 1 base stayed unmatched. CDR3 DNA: TGTGCCTGGAGTCAGGGGGGTCAGCCCCAGCATTTT. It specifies CAWSQGGQPQHF.

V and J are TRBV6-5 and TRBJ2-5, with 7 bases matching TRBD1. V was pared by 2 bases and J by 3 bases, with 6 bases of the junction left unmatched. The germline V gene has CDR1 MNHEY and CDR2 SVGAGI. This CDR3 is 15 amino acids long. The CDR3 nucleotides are TGTGCCAGCAGTTACAATCGGGACAGTAAAGAGACCCAGTACTTC. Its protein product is CASSYNRDSKETQYF.

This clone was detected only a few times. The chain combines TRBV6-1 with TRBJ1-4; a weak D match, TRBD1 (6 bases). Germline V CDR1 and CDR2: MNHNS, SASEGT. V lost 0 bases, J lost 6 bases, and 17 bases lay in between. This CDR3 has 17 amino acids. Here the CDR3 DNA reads TGTGCCAGCAGTGAAGCGGGGGCAGGGGTAAAGGATGAAAAACTGTTTTTT. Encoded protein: CASSEAGAGVKDEKLFF.

CDR3 nucleotides: TGTGCCAGCAGCCAAGGGTTGCCTAGCTCCTACGAGCAGTACTTC. It is translated as CASSQGLPSSYEQYF. The chain links TRBV4-2 to TRBJ2-5, with D uncertain. The DNA end favors TRBJ2-7, so the J call may be wrong. The germline gives CDR1 LGHNA, CDR2 YNFKEQ. The CDR3 has 15 residues.

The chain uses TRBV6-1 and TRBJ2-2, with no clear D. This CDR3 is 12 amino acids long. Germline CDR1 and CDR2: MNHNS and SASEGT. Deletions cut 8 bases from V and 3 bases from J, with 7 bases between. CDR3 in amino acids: CASAPDTGELFF. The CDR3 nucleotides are TGTGCCAGCGCACCAGACACCGGGGAGCTGTTTTTT.

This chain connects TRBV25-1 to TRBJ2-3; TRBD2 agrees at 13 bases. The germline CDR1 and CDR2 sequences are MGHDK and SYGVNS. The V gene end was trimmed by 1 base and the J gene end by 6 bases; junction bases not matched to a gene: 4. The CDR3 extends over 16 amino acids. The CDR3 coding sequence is TGTGCCAGCAGTGAATGGAGGACTAGCGGGAGTGATACGCAGTATTTT. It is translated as CASSEWRTSGSDTQYF.

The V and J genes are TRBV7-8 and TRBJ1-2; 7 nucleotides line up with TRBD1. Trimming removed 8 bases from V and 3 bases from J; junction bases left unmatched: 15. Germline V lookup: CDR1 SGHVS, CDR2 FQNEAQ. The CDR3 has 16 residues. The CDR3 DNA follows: TGTGCCAGCGGCAACCCCGGAACCGACAGGGACTATGGCTACACCTTC. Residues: CASGNPGTDRDYGYTF.

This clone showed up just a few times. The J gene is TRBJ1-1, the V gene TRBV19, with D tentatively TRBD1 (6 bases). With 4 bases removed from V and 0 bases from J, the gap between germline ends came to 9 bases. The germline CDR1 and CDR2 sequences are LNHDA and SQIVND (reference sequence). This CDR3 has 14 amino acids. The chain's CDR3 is CASSSRGMNTEAFF. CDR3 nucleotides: TGTGCCAGTAGTAGCAGGGGCATGAACACTGAAGCTTTCTTT.

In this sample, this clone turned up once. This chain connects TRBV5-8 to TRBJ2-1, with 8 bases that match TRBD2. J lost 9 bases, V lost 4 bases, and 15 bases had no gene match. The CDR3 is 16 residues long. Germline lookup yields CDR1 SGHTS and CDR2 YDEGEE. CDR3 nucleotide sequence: TGTGCCAGCAGCGCCGACGGCACTAGCGGCGGCGGTGAGCAGTTCTTC. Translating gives CASSADGTSGGGEQFF. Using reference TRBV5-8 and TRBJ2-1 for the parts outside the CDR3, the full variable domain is EAGVTQSPTHLIKTRGQQATLRCSPISGHTSVYWYQQALGLGLQFLLWYDEGEERNRGNFPPRFSGRQFPNYSSELNVNALELEDSALYLCASSADGTSGGGEQFFGPGTRLTVL.

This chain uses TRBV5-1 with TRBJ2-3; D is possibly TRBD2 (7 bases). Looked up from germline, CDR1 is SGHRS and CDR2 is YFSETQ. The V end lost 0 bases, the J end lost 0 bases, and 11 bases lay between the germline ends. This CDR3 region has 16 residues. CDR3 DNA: TGCGCCAGCAGCTTGGACGGGGGGCGAAGCACAGATACGCAGTATTTT. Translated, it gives CASSLDGGRSTDTQYF.

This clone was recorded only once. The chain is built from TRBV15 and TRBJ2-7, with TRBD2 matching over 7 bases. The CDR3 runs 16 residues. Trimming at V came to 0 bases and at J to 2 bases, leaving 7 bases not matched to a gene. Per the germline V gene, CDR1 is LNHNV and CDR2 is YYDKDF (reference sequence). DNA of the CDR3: TGTGCCACCAGCAGAGAAAAAAGAAGCGGGGCCTACGAGCAGTACTTC. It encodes CATSREKRSGAYEQYF.

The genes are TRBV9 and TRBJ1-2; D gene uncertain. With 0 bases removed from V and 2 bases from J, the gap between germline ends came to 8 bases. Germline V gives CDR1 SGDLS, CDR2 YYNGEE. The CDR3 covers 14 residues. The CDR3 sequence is CASSVEFGNYGYTF. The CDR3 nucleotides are TGTGCCAGCAGCGTAGAGTTCGGGAACTATGGCTACACCTTC. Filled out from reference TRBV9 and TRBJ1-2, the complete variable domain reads DSGVTQTPKHLITATGQRVTLRCSPRSGDLSVYWYQQSLDQGLQFLIQYYNGEERAKGNILERFSAQQFPDLHSELNLSSLELGDSALYFCASSVEFGNYGYTFGSGTRLTVV.

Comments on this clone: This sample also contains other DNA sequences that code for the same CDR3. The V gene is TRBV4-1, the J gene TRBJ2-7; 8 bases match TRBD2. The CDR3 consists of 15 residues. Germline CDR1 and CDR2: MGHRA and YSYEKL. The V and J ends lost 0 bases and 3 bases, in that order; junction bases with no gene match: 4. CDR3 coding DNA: TGCGCCAGCAGCCAAGAGGATAGCGGGATCTACGAGCAGTACTTC. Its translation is CASSQEDSGIYEQYF.